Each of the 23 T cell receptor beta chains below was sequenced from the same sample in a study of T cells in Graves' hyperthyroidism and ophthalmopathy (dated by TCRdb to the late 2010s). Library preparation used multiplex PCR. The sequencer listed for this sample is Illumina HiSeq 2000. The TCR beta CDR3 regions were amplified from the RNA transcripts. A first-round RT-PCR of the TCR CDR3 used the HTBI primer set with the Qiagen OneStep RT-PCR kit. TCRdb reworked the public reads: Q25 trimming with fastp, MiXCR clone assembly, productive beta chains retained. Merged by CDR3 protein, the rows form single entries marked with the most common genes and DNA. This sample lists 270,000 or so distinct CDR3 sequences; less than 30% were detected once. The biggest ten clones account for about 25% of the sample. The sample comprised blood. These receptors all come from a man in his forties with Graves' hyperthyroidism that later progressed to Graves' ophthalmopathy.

CDR3 residues: CASSSPGGVATQYF. CDR3 DNA: TGTGCCAGCAGTTCCCCTGGTGGTGTGGCGACCCAGTACTTC. The chain carries TRBV12-3 or TRBV12-4 and TRBJ2-5, with unresolved D. The V and J ends lost 4 bases and 7 bases respectively, with 16 bases between them. CDR3 size: 14 residues.

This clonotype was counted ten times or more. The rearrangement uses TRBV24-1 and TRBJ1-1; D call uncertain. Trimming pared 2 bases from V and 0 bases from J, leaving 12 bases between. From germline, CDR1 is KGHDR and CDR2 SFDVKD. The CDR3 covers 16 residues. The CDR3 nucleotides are TGTGCCACCAGTGATTCTGGACTTGGGATGAACACTGAAGCTTTCTTT. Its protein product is CATSDSGLGMNTEAFF.

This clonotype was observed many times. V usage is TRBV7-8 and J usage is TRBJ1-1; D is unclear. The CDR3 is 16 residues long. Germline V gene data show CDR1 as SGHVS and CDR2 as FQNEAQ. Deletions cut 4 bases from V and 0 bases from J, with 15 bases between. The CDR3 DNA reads TGTGCCAGCAGCTCAAACCTCGGGCAGGTGAACACTGAAGCTTTCTTT. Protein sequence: CASSSNLGQVNTEAFF.

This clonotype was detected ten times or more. The CDR3 reads CASSLERELYF. The CDR3 DNA sequence: TGTGCCAGCAGTTTAGAGCGGGAGTTGTACTTC. The chain couples TRBV12-3 or TRBV12-4 to TRBJ2-7; 8 nucleotides match TRBD2. V shed 1 base, J shed 12 bases, and the junction held 2 bases outside the gene matches. This CDR3 region has 11 residues.

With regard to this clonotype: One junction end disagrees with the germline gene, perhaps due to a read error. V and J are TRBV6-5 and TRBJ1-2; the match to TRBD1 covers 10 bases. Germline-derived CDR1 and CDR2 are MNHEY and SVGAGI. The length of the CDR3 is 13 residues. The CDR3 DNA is TGTGCCAGCAGTTACTCATTGACAGGGGGCTGCACCTTC. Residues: CASSYSLTGGCTF.

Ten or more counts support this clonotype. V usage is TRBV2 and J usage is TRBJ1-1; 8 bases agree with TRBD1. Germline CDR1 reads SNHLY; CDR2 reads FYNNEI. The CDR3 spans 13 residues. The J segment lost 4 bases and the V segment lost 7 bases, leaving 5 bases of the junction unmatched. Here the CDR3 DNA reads TGTGCCAGCACCAGACAGGGGAGCACTGAAGCTTTCTTT. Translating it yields CASTRQGSTEAFF.

CDR3 nucleotides: TGTGCCAGCAGGCCTGCGGGTCGCGGTGAGCAGTACTTC. This translates into CASRPAGRGEQYF. The rearrangement links TRBV28 to TRBJ2-7; maybe TRBD2 (5 bases). The ends were cut back, 6 bases at V and 7 bases at J, with 16 bases in the middle. The CDR3 contains 13 residues. Germline-derived CDR1 and CDR2 are MDHEN and SYDVKM.

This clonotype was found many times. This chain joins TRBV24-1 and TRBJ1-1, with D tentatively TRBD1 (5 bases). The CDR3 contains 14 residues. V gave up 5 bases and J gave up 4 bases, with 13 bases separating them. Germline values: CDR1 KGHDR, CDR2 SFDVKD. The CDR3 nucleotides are TGTGCCACCAGTGGGTCAGGGTTTGGCACTGAAGCTTTCTTT. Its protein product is CATSGSGFGTEAFF.

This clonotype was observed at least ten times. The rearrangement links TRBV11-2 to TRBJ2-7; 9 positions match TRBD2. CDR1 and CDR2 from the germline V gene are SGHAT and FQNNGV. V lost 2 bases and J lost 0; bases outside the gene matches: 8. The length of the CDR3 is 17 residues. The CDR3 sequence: CASSLKSGTSTSYEQYF. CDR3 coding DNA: TGTGCCAGCAGCTTAAAGTCTGGGACTAGCACCTCCTACGAGCAGTACTTC.

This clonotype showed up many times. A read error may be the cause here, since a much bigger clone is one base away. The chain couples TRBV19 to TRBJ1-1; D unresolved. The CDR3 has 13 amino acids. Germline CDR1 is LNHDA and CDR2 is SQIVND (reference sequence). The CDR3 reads CASSFPSATGAFF. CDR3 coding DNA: TGTGCCAGTAGTTTCCCCTCGGCCACTGGAGCTTTCTTT.

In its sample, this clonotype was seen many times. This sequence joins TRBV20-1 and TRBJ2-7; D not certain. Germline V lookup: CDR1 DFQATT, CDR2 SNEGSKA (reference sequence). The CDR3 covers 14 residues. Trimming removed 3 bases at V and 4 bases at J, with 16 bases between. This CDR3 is CSASLGGSTYEQYF. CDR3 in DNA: TGCAGTGCTAGCCTGGGCGGATCGACTTACGAGCAGTACTTC.

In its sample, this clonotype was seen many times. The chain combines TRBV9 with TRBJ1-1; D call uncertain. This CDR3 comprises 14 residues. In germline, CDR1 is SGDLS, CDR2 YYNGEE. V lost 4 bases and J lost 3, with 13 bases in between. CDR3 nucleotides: TGTGCCAGCAGCCGGGGAAGGGATCACACTGAAGCTTTCTTT. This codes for CASSRGRDHTEAFF.

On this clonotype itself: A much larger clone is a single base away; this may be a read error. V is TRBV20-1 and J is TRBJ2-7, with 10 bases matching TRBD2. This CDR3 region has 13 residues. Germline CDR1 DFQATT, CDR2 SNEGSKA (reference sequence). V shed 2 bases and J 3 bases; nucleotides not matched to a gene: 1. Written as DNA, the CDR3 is TGCAGTGCTAGACGACTAGCGGGCTACGAGCAGTACTTC. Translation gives CSARRLAGYEQYF.

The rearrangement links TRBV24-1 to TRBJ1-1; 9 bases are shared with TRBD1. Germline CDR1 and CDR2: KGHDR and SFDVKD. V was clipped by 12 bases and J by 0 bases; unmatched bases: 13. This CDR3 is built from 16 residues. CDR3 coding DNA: TGTGCCGTGCCCATCCGGGACAGGGTCATGAACACTGAAGCTTTCTTT. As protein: CAVPIRDRVMNTEAFF.

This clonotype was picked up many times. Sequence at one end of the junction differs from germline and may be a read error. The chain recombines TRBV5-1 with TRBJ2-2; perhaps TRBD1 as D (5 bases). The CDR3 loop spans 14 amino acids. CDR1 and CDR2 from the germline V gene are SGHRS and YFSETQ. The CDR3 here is CASSLGQNTGELFF. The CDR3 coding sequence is TGTGCCAGCAGCTTGGGGCAGAACACCGGGGAGCTGTTTTTT. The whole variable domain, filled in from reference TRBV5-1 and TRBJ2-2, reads KAGVTQTPRYLIKTRGQQVTLSCSPISGHRSVSWYQQTPGQGLQFLFEYFSETQRNKGNFPGRFSGRQFSNSRSEMNVSTLELGDSALYLCASSLGQNTGELFFGEGSRLTVL.

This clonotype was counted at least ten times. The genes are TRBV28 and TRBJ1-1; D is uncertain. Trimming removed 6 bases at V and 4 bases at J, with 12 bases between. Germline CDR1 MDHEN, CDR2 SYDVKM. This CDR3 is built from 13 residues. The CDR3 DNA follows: TGTGCCAGCAGGGCGGGGAGCTTCACTGAAGCTTTCTTT. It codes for CASRAGSFTEAFF.

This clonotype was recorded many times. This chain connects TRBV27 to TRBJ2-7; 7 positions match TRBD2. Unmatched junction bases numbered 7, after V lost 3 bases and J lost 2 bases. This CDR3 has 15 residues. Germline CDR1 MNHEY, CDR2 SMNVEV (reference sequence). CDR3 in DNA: TGTGCCAGCAGTTTGCTAGCGGATGCCGCCTACGAGCAGTACTTC. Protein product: CASSLLADAAYEQYF.

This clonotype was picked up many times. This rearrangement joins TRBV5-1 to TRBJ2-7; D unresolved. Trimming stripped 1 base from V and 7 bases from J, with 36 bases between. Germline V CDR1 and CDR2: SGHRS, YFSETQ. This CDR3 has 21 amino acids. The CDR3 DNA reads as TGCGCCAGCAGCTTGCCAGCCCCAAAGCATCTTGGTCCGCCAGAGCTGGGGGAGCAGTACTTC. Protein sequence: CASSLPAPKHLGPPELGEQYF. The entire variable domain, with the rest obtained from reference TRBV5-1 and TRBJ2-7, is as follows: KAGVTQTPRYLIKTRGQQVTLSCSPISGHRSVSWYQQTPGQGLQFLFEYFSETQRNKGNFPGRFSGRQFSNSRSEMNVSTLELGDSALYLCASSLPAPKHLGPPELGEQYFGPGTRLTVT.

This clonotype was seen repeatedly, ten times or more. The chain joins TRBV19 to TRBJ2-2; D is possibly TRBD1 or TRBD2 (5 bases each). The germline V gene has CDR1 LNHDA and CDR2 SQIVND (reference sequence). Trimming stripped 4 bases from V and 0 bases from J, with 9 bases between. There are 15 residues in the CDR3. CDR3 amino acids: CASSNGTPNTGELFF. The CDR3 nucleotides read TGTGCCAGTAGTAACGGGACCCCGAACACCGGGGAGCTGTTTTTT.

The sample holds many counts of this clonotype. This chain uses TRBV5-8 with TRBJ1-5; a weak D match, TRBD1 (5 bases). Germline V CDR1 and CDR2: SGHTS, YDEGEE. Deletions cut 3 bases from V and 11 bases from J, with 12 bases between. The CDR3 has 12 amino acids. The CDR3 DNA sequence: TGTGCCAGCAGCTCGGGGGGTATGGCCCAGCATTTT. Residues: CASSSGGMAQHF.

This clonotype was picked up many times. As DNA, the CDR3 is TGTGCCAGTAGTACGTCACCGGGCGCCAACTACGAGCAGTACTTC. Translation: CASSTSPGANYEQYF. The chain joins TRBV19 to TRBJ2-7; D uncertain. V was cut by 4 bases and J by 3 bases, with 16 bases left in between. There are 15 residues in the CDR3. CDR1 and CDR2 (germline): LNHDA, SQIVND (reference sequence). Using reference TRBV19 and TRBJ2-7 for the parts outside the CDR3, the full variable domain is DGGITQSPKYLFRKEGQNVTLSCEQNLNHDAMYWYRQDPGQGLRLIYYSQIVNDFQKGDIAEGYSVSREKKESFPLTVTSAQKNPTAFYLCASSTSPGANYEQYFGPGTRLTVT.

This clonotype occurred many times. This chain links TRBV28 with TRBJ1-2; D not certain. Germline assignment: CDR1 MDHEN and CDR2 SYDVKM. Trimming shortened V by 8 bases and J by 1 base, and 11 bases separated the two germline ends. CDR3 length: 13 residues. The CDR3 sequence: CASRRSLNYGYTF. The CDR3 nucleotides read TGTGCCAGCCGGAGATCCCTTAACTATGGCTACACCTTC.

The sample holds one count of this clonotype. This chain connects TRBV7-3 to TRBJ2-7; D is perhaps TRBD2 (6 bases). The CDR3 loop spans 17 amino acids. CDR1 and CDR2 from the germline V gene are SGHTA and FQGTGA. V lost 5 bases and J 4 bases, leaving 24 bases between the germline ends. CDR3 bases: TGTGCCAGCAGCCCATACGGCGGCGGGACTGGACTGTACGAGCAGTACTTC. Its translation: CASSPYGGGTGLYEQYF.